This T cell receptor (beta chain) stems from a study of blood T cell repertoires in COVID-19. Study-level information: Sites across the United States, Italy and Spain contributed samples from acute and convalescent COVID-19. Sources were T cells, B-cell-depleted T cells, or PBMCs; the material itself was cDNA or gDNA.

The count of this clone is one. Per the original data handling: Reference gene primers were amplified, and this amplification served to estimate nucleated cell counts. Profiling relied on immunoSEQ multiplex PCR, and the TCRdb table lists in-frame clones only, not all of them. The D gene and trimming were derived from the DNA, and the V and J assignments and clone size from that table. The sample includes around 70,000 clones, around 86% of them seen just once. This CDR3 region has 16 residues. Germline CDR1 ENHRY, CDR2 SYGVKD. J lost 0 bases, V lost 6 bases, and 7 bases had no gene match. Source material: peripheral blood. The sequence was obtained from a woman younger than 35 with acute or convalescent COVID-19. The chain recombines TRBV10-3 with TRBJ2-3; TRBD2 matches at 9 bases. The CDR3 loop is CAISPGRGGSTDTQYF. The CDR3 bases are TGTGCCATCAGCCCTGGGCGGGGGGGCAGCACAGATACGCAGTATTTT.